This record covers a single T cell receptor (beta chain). Its target is not known. PCR involved 60 Vbeta and 13 Jbeta primers. TCRdb's table, derived via immunoSEQ multiplex PCR, lists solely in-frame clones and lacks some. The data hold over 120,000 clones, with approximately 79% observed a single time. This CDR3 spans 15 amino acids. V was shortened by 0 bases and J by 4 bases, with 10 bases between the two germline ends. The germline CDR1 and CDR2 sequences are SGHTA and FQGNSA. The sample comes from a study of cytomegalovirus exposure and HLA in healthy donors. Broader study findings: The authors reported that TCR beta sequences could predict HLA-A and HLA-B alleles. These predictions were accurate for most subjects in the first cohort. TCR sequences were mostly rare, though some public TCRs occurred in many donors. Association of a missense DCLRE1C variant with TCR beta V- and J-gene trimming was reported in a later analysis.

The sequenced material came from PBMCs. The chain couples TRBV7-2 to TRBJ1-5, with D hard to call. The sequence came from a man younger than 30 in good health and CMV-seropositive. The CDR3 nucleotides read TGTGCCAGCAGCTTAGCGCCGGGAGGGAATCAGCCCCAGCATTTT. Encoded protein: CASSLAPGGNQPQHF.